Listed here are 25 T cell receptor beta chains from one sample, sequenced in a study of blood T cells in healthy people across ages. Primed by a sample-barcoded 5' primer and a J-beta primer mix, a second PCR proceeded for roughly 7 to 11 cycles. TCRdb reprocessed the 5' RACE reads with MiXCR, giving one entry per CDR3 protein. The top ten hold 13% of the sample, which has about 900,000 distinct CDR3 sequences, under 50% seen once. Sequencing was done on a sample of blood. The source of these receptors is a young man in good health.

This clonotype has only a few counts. CDR3 in DNA: TGTGCCAGCAGCGTAGATCCGAGCGATCAGCCCCAGCATTTT. This codes for CASSVDPSDQPQHF. This chain connects TRBV9 to TRBJ1-5; unclear D gene. Trimming left V 0 bases short and J 5 bases short, with 9 bases between. Germline loops: CDR1 SGDLS, CDR2 YYNGEE. This CDR3 is built from 14 residues. The full variable domain, rest sourced from reference TRBV9 and TRBJ1-5, is DSGVTQTPKHLITATGQRVTLRCSPRSGDLSVYWYQQSLDQGLQFLIQYYNGEERAKGNILERFSAQQFPDLHSELNLSSLELGDSALYFCASSVDPSDQPQHFGDGTRLSIL.

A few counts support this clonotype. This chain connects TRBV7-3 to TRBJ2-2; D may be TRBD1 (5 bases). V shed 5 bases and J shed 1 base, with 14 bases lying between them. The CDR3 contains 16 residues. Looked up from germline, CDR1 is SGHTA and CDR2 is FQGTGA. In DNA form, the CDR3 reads TGTGCCAGCAGCGCGATGGGGCACTTGAACACCGGGGAGCTGTTTTTT. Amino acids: CASSAMGHLNTGELFF.

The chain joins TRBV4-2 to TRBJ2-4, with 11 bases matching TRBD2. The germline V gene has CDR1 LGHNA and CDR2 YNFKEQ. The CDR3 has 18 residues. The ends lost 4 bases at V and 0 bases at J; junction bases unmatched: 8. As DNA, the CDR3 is TGTGCCAGCAGCCCGACACTAGCGGGGGCGCTAGCCAAAAACATTCAGTACTTC. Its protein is CASSPTLAGALAKNIQYF.

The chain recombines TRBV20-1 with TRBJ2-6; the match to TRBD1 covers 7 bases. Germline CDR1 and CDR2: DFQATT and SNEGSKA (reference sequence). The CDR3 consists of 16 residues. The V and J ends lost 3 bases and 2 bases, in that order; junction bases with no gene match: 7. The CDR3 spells CSARELDRAGANVLTF. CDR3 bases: TGCAGTGCTAGGGAACTCGACAGGGCTGGGGCCAACGTCCTGACTTTC.

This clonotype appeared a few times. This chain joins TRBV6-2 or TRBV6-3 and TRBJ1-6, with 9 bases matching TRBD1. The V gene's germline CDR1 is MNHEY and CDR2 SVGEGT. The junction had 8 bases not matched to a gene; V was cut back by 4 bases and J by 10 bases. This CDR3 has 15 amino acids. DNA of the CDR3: TGTGCCAGCAGTTCTCCGGGACAGGGCTACTCACCCCTCCACTTT. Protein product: CASSSPGQGYSPLHF.

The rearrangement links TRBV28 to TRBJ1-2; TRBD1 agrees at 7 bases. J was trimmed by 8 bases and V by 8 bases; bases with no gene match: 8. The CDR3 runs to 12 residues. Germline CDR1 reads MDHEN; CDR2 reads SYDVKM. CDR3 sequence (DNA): TGTGCCAGCGTTGACAGGGTAGGAGGCTACACCTTC. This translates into CASVDRVGGYTF.

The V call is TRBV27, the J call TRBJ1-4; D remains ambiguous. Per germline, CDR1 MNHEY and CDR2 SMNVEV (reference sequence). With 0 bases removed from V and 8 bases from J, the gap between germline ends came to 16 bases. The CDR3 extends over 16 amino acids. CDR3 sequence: CASSLSPDGPSEKLFF. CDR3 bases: TGTGCCAGCAGTTTATCTCCGGACGGCCCTTCGGAAAAACTGTTTTTT.

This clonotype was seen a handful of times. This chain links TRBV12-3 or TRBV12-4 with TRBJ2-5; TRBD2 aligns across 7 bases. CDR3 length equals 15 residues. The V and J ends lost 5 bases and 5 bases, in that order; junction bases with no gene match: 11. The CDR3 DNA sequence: TGTGCCAGCAGTCGATTGACTAGCAGCCCCGAGACCCAGTACTTC. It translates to CASSRLTSSPETQYF.

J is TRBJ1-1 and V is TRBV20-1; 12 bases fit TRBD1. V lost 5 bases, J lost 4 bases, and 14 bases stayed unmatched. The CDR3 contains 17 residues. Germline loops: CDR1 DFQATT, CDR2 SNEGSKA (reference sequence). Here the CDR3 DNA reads TGCAGTGCTGGAATTACCGGGACAGGGGGCTTTGGCACTGAAGCTTTCTTT. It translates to CSAGITGTGGFGTEAFF.

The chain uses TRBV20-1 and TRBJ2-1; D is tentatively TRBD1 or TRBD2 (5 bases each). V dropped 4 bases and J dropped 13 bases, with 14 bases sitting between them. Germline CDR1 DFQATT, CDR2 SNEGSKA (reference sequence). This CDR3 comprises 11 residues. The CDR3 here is CSAMQGETQFF. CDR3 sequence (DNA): TGCAGTGCTATGCAGGGAGAGACCCAGTTCTTC.

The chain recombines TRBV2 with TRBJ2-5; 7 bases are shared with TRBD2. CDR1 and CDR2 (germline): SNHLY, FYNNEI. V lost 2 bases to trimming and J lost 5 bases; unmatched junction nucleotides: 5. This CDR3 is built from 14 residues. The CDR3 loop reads CASSERYGGETQYF. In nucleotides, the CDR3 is TGTGCCAGCAGTGAAAGATACGGGGGGGAGACCCAGTACTTC.

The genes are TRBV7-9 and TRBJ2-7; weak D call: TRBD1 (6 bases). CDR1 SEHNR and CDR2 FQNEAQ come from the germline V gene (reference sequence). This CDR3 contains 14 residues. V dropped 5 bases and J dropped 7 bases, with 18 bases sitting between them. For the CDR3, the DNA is TGTGCCAGCAGCCCGGACAGTCCCTACAATGAGCAGTACTTC. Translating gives CASSPDSPYNEQYF.

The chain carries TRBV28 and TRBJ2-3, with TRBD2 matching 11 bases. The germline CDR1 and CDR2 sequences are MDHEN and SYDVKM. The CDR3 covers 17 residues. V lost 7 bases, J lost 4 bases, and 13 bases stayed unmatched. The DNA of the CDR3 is TGTGCCAGCAAAAAATTTAGCGGGGGGGGATCCGCAGATACGCAGTATTTT. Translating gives CASKKFSGGGSADTQYF.

CDR3 region: CASSKGQGAQPQHF. CDR3 bases: TGTGCCAGCAGTAAGGGACAGGGCGCTCAGCCCCAGCATTTT. The chain links TRBV7-9 to TRBJ1-5, with TRBD1 matching over 9 bases. Germline assignment: CDR1 SEHNR and CDR2 FQNEAQ (reference sequence). The CDR3 consists of 14 residues. Germline trimming cut 6 bases from V and 6 bases from J; bases unmatched to any gene: 6. The full variable domain, completed using reference TRBV7-9 and TRBJ1-5, is DTGVSQNPRHKITKRGQNVTFRCDPISEHNRLYWYRQTLGQGPEFLTYFQNEAQLEKSRLLSDRFSAERPKGSFSTLEIQRTEQGDSAMYLCASSKGQGAQPQHFGDGTRLSIL.

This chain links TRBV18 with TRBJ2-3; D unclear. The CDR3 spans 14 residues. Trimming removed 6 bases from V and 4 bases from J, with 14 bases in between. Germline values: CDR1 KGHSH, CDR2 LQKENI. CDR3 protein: CASSQSQAPDTQYF. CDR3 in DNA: TGTGCCAGCTCCCAGAGTCAAGCCCCAGATACGCAGTATTTT. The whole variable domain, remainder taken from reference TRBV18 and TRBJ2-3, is NAGVMQNPRHLVRRRGQEARLRCSPMKGHSHVYWYRQLPEEGLKFMVYLQKENIIDESGMPKERFSAEFPKEGPSILRIQQVVRGDSAAYFCASSQSQAPDTQYFGPGTRLTVL.

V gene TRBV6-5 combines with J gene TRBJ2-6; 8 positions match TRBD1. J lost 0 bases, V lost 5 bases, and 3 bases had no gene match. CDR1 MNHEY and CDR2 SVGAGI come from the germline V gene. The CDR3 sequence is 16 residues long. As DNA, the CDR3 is TGTGCCAGCAGTAAGACAGGGGTCTCTGGGGCCAACGTCCTGACTTTC. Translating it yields CASSKTGVSGANVLTF.

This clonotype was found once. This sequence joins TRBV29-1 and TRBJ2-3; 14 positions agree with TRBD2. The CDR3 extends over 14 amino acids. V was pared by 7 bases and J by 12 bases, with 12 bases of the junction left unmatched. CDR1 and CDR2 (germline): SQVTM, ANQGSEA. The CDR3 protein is CSGGLAGVINHQYF. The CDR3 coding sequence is TGCAGCGGGGGACTAGCGGGAGTTATTAACCATCAGTATTTT.

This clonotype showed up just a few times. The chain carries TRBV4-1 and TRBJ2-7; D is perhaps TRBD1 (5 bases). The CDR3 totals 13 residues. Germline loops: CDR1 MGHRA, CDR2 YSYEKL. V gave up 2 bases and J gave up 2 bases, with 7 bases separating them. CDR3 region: CASSQMTAYEQYF. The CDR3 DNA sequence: TGCGCCAGCAGCCAAATGACAGCCTACGAGCAGTACTTC.

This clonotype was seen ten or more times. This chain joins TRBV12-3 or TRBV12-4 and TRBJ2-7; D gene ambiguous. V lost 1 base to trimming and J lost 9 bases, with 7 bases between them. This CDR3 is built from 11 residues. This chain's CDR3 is CASSLELVQYF. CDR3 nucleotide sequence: TGTGCCAGCAGTTTAGAGTTGGTGCAGTACTTC.

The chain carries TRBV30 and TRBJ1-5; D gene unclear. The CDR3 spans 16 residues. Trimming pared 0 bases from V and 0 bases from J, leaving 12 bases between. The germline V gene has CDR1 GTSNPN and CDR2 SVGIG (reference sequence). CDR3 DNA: TGTGCCTGGAGTGTTATGGGATCCTATAGCAATCAGCCCCAGCATTTT. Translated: CAWSVMGSYSNQPQHF. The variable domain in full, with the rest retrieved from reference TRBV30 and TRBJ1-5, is SQTIHQWPATLVQPVGSPLSLECTVEGTSNPNLYWYRQAAGRGLQLLFYSVGIGQISSEVPQNLSASRPQDRQFILSSKKLLLSDSGFYLCAWSVMGSYSNQPQHFGDGTRLSIL.

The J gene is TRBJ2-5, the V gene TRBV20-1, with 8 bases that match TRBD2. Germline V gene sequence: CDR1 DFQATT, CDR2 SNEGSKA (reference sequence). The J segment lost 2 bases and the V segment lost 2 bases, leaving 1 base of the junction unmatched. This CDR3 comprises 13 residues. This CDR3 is CSARIAGQETQYF. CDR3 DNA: TGCAGTGCTAGAATAGCGGGACAAGAGACCCAGTACTTC.

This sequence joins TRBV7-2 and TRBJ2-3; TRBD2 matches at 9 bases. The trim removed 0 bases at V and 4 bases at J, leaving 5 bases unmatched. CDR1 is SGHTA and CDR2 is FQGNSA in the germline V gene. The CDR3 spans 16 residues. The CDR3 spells CASSLARAGGADTQYF. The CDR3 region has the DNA TGTGCCAGCAGCTTAGCGCGTGCGGGAGGGGCAGATACGCAGTATTTT.

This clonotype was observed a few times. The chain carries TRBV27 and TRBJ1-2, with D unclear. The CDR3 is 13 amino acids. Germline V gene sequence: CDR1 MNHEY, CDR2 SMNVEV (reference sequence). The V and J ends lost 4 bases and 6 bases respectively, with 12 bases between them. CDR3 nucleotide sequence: TGTGCCAGCAGTTATTCCCCGGGGAATGGCTACACCTTC. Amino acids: CASSYSPGNGYTF.

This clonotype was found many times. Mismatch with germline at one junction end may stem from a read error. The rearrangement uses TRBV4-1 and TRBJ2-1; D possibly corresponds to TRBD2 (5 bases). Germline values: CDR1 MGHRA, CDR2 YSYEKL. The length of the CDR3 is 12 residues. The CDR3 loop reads CASSQGGNEQFF. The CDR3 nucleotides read TGTGCCAGCAGCCAAGGAGGAAATGAGCAGTTCTTC.

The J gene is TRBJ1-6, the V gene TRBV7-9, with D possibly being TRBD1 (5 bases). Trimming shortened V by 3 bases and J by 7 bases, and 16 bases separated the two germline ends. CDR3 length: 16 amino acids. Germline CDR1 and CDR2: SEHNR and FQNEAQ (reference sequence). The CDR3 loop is CASSFDVYPGNSPLHF. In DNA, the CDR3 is TGTGCCAGCAGCTTTGATGTTTATCCAGGGAATTCACCCCTCCACTTT.